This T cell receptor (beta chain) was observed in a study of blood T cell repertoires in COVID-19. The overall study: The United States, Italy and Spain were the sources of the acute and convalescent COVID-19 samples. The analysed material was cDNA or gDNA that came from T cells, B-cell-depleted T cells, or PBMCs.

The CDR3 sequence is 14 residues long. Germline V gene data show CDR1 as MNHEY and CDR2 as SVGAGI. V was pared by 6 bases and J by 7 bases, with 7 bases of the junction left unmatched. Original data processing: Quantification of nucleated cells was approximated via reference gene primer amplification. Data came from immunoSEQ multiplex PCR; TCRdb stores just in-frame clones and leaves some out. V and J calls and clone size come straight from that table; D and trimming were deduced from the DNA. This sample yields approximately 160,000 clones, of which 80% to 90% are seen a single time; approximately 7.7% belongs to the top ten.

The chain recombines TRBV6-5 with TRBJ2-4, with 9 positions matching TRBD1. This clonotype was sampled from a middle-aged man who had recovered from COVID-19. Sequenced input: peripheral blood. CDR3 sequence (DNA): TGTGCCAGCAGATCCGGGACAGGGTTCAACATTCAGTACTTC. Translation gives CASRSGTGFNIQYF.